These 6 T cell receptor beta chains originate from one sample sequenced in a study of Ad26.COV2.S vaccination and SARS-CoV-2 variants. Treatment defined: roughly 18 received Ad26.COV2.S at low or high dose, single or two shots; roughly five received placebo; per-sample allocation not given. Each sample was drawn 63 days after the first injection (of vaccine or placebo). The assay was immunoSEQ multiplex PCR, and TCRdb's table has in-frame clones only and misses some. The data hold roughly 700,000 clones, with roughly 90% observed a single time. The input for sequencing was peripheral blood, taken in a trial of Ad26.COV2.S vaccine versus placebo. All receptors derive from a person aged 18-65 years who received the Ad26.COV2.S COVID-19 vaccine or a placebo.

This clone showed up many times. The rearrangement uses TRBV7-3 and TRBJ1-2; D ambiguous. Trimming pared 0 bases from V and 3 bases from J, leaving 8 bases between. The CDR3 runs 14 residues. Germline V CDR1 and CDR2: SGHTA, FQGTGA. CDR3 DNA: TGTGCCAGCAGCTTAACCCGGACCGACTATGGCTACACCTTC. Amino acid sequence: CASSLTRTDYGYTF.

The DNA of the CDR3 is TGTGCCACCGGGCCCCAGGTCTACGAGCAGTACTTC. Protein product: CATGPQVYEQYF. The chain links TRBV7-2 to TRBJ2-7, with no clear D. V dropped 10 bases and J dropped 3 bases, with 13 bases sitting between them. Germline V gene data show CDR1 as SGHTA and CDR2 as FQGNSA. The CDR3 is 12 amino acids.

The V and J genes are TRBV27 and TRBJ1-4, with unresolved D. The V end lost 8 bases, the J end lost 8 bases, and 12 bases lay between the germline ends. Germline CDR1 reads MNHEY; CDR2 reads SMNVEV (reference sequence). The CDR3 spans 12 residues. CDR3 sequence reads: CASGRTFEKLFF. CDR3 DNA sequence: TGTGCCAGCGGTCGGACGTTCGAAAAACTGTTTTTT.

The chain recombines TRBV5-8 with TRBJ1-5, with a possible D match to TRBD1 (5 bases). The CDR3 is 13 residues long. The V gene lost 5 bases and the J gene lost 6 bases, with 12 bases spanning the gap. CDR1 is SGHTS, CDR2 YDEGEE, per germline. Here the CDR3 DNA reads TGTGCCAGCAGATGGGGGAAATCTCAGCCCCAGCATTTT. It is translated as CASRWGKSQPQHF.

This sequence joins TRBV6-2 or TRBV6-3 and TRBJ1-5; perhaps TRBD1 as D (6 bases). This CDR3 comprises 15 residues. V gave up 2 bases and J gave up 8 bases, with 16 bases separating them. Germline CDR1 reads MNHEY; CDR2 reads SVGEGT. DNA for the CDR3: TGTGCCAGCAGTTACGCGGGGGCCCCCGAGAAGCCCCAGCATTTT. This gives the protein CASSYAGAPEKPQHF.

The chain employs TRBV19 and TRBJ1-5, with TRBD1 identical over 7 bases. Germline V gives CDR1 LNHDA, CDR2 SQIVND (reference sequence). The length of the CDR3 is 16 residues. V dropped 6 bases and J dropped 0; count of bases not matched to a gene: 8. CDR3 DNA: TGTGCCAGTAGAAGATTACAGGGGCTTAGCAATCAGCCCCAGCATTTT. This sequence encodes CASRRLQGLSNQPQHF.